The T cell receptor (beta chain) under discussion was sequenced for a study of blood T cells in healthy people across ages. Combining a sample-barcoded 5' primer with a J-beta primer mix, a second PCR ran for 7 to 11 cycles. TCRdb analysed the 5' RACE reads with MiXCR anew, one entry per CDR3 protein. The table includes fewer than 800,000 distinct CDR3 sequences, 20% to 25% detected once. Worth noting for this clonotype: Antigen specificity is unknown.

Findings and caveats of the study: Observed TCR beta diversity per million T cells went down as age went up. This fall followed a roughly linear course with age. Estimates of total diversity, which came from one million sequenced T cells, were considered to be underestimates.

With V trimmed by 2 bases and J by 0 bases, 10 bases remained unmatched. Looked up from germline, CDR1 is LGHDT and CDR2 is YNNKEL (reference sequence). CDR3 length: 18 amino acids. The donors, all healthy, were Caucasians living in Russia, aged roughly 6 to 100. For every donor, a draw yielded 9.5 to 10 milliliters of peripheral blood. The receptor's source is a man in his 70s in good health. The rearrangement uses TRBV3-1 and TRBJ2-3; 8 bases match TRBD2. Sample: blood. The CDR3 DNA is TGTGCCAGCAGCCAACGGGAGGGAGTATTGGCTAGCACAGATACGCAGTATTTT. Translated, it gives CASSQREGVLASTDTQYF.